The clone carrying this T cell receptor beta chain was recorded many times. What it recognizes is unknown. V was trimmed by 7 bases and J by 3 bases, leaving 17 bases between them. The length of the CDR3 is 15 residues. Germline CDR1 and CDR2: MNHEY and SVGAGI. This entry comes from a study of identical twins. TCRdb used MiXCR to reprocess the 5' RACE reads, holding one entry per CDR3 protein. The sample shows 150,000 or so distinct CDR3 sequences, roughly 3.2% of them seen only once. Broader study findings: In cord blood, abundant beta clonotypes had fewer insertions; memory showed no trend.

The sequencing input was memory T cells sorted from blood. V gene TRBV6-5 combines with J gene TRBJ2-3; tentative D call: TRBD1 (5 bases). The sequence came from a man aged 18 to 29 in good health. DNA for the CDR3: TGTGCCAGCACTTCGGTAGCAGGGTATACAGATACGCAGTATTTT. Protein product: CASTSVAGYTDTQYF.